This T cell receptor beta chain was retrieved from a study of CD8 T cells in Susac syndrome (dated by TCRdb to about 2019). At the level of the whole study: Whether CD8+ T cell activation and differentiation in Susac syndrome was antigen driven was tested using repertoire sequencing. CD8+ T cell repertoire clonality was compared between about a dozen healthy donors, roughly 14 Susac syndrome patients and approximately 16 multiple sclerosis patients. The paper as a whole reports these results and caveats: The TCR sequencing and HLA analysis was acknowledged to have included a relatively small number of individuals.

High-throughput TCR beta sequencing profiled peripheral blood CD8+ and CD4+ T cells from healthy donors, Susac syndrome patients and multiple sclerosis patients. Treatment-naive patients with stable or active relapsing-remitting disease fulfilling revised McDonald criteria were used as multiple sclerosis controls. Bulk CD8+ and CD4+ T cells were purified by magnetic negative isolation, while CD8+ TEMRA cells were enriched using FACS. Blood was drawn into EDTA tubes, processed within 24 hours, and PBMCs were isolated by density gradient centrifugation. PBMCs intended for TCR sequencing were cryopreserved in liquid nitrogen and thawed later in a water bath at 37 degrees C. The sorted or isolated CD4+, CD8+ and CD8+ TEMRA cells had a purity of 90% or higher. Comments on this clonotype: No antigen is known for it. Within one base of it there is no much larger clone, and no base qualities were kept.

RNA was extracted using the RNeasy kit, and about 0.45 to 1 ug of the RNA was reverse transcribed with random hexamers. TCR beta CDR3 regions were amplified with the immunoSEQ multiplex PCR assay covering 54 Vbeta and 13 Jbeta segments. PCR amplification bias was corrected using a synthetic template baseline for primer optimization and computational correction. The published analysis was carried out like this. Reads were annotated to V, D and J genes according to IMGT and were analyzed with immunoSEQ Analyzer, with only productive sequences retained. Clonality was computed as one minus Shannon entropy normalized by log2 of the number of productive unique sequences. Public and private clones were assessed among the 100 most prevalent clones of each patient and control. Clones were defined as Susac-specific when absent from the healthy and MS cohorts, from about 1,100 published viral clones and from other ImmuneACCESS disease sequences. Through fastp at Q25 and MiXCR, TCRdb rebuilt clones from the public reads, retaining in-frame beta chains. Every distinct CDR3 protein forms one entry, paired with its most common genes and DNA. None of the V and J calls come from the authors' own analysis; TCRdb made them. Present in this sample are 250,000 to 300,000 distinct CDR3 sequences, 85% of which were seen just once. The ten largest clonotypes hold approximately 0.2% of the sample.

The CDR3 has 15 amino acids, counting the end cysteine and phenylalanine. The CDR3 DNA has 45 bases and is translated from base 1. V is cut by 5 bases and J by 3 bases, and the space between the germline ends is 14 bases. CDR1 LNHDA and CDR2 SQIVND were looked up in the germline V gene (reference sequence). This chain joins TRBV19 to TRBJ2-1; possibly the D gene is TRBD1, per 5 matching bases. Sequencing was performed on CD8+ T cells from PBMCs. The TCR was taken from a human donor with multiple sclerosis. In nucleotide form, the sequence is TGTGCCAGTAGTCAGGGTTCGGCCGGCTACAATGAGCAGTTCTTC. It translates to CASSQGSAGYNEQFF.